The clone carrying this T cell receptor (beta chain) came up many times. What it binds is not known. These data come from a study of T-cell memory formation after mild COVID-19. On the study more broadly: Clusters were largely donor specific. Study conclusions and caveats: Clones that contracted clustered mainly in CM and EM if CD4+ and in EMRA if CD8+. Confirmation of SARS-CoV-2 specificity was lacking for second-wave clones peaking day 37.

TCRdb reprocessed the 5' RACE reads via MiXCR and lists one record per CDR3 protein. Of 150,000 to 200,000 distinct CDR3 sequences in the sample, 11% were seen once. With 8 bases removed from V and 3 bases from J, the gap between germline ends came to 10 bases. In germline, CDR1 is SNHLY, CDR2 FYNNEI. The CDR3 totals 12 residues. The clonotype was recovered from a man between 18 and 29 years old who had mild COVID-19 (a few samples of this study predate the infection). Cell type and time point are not known. The sequencing input was PBMCs or a T cell subset sorted from them (not recorded which). V and J are TRBV2 and TRBJ1-2, with D maybe TRBD1 (6 bases). This chain's CDR3 is CASPGVYYGYTF. CDR3 nucleotides: TGTGCCAGCCCAGGGGTATACTATGGCTACACCTTC.